The entry below gives a single T cell receptor (beta chain) sequence along with its context. As processed by the authors: Estimates of nucleated cell counts were drawn from the amplification of reference gene primers. Clones were sequenced by immunoSEQ multiplex PCR, and TCRdb holds only the in-frame ones, with some missing. The DNA was the basis for D and trimming; V, J and clone size are from that table. Here the sample spans about 250,000 clones, just under 85% being singletons. This record belongs to a study of blood T cell repertoires in COVID-19. Study-level background: Sites across the United States, Italy and Spain contributed samples from acute and convalescent COVID-19. Sample material is recorded as cDNA or gDNA derived from T cells, B-cell-depleted T cells, or PBMCs.

The CDR3 loop spans 14 amino acids. Germline trimming cut 7 bases from V and 5 bases from J; bases unmatched to any gene: 9. CDR1 MGHRA and CDR2 YSYEKL come from the germline V gene. This chain joins TRBV4-1 and TRBJ2-7; 9 bases map to TRBD1. The TCR sequence derives from a man aged 50 to 59 with acute or convalescent COVID-19. Sequencing input: peripheral blood. CDR3 DNA: TGCGCCAGCAACCCGGGGGACAGGGTAAACGAGCAGTACTTC. Its protein is CASNPGDRVNEQYF.